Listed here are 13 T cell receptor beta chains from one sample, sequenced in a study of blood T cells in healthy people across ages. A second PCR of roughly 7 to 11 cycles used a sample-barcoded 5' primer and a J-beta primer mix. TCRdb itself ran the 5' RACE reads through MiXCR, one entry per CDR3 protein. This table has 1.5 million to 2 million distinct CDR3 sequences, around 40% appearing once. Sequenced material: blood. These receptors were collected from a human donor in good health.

The CDR3 DNA reads TGTGCCAGCAGCTCCTCTTTGGGGGGACCAGATACGCAGTATTTT. Amino acids: CASSSSLGGPDTQYF. The V gene is TRBV7-3, the J gene TRBJ2-3, with D maybe TRBD2 (6 bases). CDR3 length: 15 amino acids. Trimming stripped 4 bases from V and 4 bases from J, with 15 bases between. The germline V gene encodes CDR1 SGHTA and CDR2 FQGTGA.

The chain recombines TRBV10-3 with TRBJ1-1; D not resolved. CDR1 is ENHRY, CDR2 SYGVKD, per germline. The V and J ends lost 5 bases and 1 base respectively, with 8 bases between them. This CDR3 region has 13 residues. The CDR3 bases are TGTGCCATCAGTTATGGGGAGAACACTGAAGCTTTCTTT. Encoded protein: CAISYGENTEAFF.

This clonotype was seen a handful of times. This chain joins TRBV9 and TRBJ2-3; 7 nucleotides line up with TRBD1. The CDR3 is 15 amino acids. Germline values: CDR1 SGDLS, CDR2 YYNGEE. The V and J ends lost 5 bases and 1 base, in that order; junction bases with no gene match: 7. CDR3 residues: CASSYKDRGTDTQYF. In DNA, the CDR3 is TGTGCCAGCAGTTATAAAGACAGGGGCACAGATACGCAGTATTTT.

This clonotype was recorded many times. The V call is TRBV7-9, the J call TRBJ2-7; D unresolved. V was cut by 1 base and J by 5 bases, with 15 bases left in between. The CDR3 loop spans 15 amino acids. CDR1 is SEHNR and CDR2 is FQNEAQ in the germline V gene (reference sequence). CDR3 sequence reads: CASSLVGIERNEQYF. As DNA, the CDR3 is TGTGCCAGCAGCTTAGTAGGGATAGAGAGGAACGAGCAGTACTTC.

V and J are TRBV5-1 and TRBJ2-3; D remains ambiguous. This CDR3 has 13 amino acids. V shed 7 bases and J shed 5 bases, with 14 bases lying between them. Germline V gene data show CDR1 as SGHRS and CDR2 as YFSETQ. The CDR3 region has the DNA TGCGCCAGCGGAGAACTTATAGGAGATACGCAGTATTTT. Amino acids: CASGELIGDTQYF.

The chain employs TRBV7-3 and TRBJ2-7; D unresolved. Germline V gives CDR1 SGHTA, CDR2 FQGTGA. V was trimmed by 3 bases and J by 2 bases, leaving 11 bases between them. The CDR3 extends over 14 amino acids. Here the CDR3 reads CASSLSQAAYEQYF. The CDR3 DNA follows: TGTGCCAGCAGCTTGAGTCAGGCTGCCTACGAGCAGTACTTC.

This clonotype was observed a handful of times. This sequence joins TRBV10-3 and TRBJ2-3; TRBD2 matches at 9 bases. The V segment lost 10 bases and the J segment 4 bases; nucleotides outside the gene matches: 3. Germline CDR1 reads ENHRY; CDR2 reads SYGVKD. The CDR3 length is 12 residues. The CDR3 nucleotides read TGTGCCACCCGACTAGCGGCAGATACGCAGTATTTT. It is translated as CATRLAADTQYF.

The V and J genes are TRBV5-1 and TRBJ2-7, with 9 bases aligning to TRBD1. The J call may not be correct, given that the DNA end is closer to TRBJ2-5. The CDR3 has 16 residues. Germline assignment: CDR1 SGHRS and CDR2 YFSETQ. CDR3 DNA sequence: TGCGCCAGCAGCTTGTGGGGACAGGGAAGTGAAGAGACCCAGTACTTC. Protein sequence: CASSLWGQGSEETQYF.

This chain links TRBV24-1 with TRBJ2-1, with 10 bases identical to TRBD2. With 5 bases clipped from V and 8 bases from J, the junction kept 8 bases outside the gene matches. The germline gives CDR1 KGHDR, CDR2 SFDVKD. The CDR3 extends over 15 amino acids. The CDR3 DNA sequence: TGTGCCACCAGTGGCCAGCGGGGGGGCCGTCATGAGCAGTTCTTC. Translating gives CATSGQRGGRHEQFF.

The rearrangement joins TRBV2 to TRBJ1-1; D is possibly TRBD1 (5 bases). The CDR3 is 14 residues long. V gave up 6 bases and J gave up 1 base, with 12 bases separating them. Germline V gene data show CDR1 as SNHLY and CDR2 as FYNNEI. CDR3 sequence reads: CASSLGLWNTEAFF. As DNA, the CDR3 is TGTGCCAGCAGCCTGGGACTTTGGAACACTGAAGCTTTCTTT.

CDR3 DNA sequence: TGTGCCAGCAGCCCATCGACTAGCGGGGGCTCAATCACCTACGAGCAGTACTTC. Amino acid sequence: CASSPSTSGGSITYEQYF. This rearrangement joins TRBV7-2 to TRBJ2-7; 12 nucleotides agree with TRBD2. CDR3 length: 18 amino acids. Germline-derived CDR1 and CDR2 are SGHTA and FQGNSA. After removal of 5 bases from V and 2 bases from J, the junction contained 13 bases not matched to a gene. The full variable domain, with the rest looked up from reference TRBV7-2 and TRBJ2-7, is GAGVSQSPSNKVTEKGKDVELRCDPISGHTALYWYRQSLGQGLEFLIYFQGNSAPDKSGLPSDRFSAERTGGSVSTLTIQRTQQEDSAVYLCASSPSTSGGSITYEQYFGPGTRLTVT.

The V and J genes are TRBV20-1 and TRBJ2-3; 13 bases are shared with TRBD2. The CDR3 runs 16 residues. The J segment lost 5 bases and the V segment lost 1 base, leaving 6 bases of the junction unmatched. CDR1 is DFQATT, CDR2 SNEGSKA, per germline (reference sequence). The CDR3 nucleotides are TGCAGTGCTAGAGGTTCACTAGCGGGGGGGCAAGATACGCAGTATTTT. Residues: CSARGSLAGGQDTQYF.

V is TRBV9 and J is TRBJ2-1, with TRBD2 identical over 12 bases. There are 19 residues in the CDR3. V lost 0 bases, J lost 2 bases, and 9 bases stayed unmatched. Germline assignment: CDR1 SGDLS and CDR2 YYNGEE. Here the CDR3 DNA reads TGTGCCAGCAGCGTAGTAGGGCTAGCGGGGGGGCCCGCCTACAATGAGCAGTTCTTC. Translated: CASSVVGLAGGPAYNEQFF.